This TCR beta chain was recovered during a study of T cell responses to AZD1222 COVID-19 vaccine. Study-wide points: The CD4 TCRs associated with vaccination extended across spike and predominated at 160-218 and 743-854. Variant regions that are unmutated are reportedly the target of nearly half of spike-specific TCRs. Repertoire samples came only from after the peak T cell response.

Concerning this clone: What it recognizes is unknown.

Using immunoSEQ multiplex PCR, the repertoire was profiled, and TCRdb retains in-frame clones only, with some absent. The sample lists 150,000 or so clones, under 95% occurring once. Trimming cost V 8 bases and J 8 bases; bases outside gene matches: 14. Germline V gene data show CDR1 as MNHEY and CDR2 as SVGAGI. This CDR3 contains 14 residues. Pooled in the analysis were second doses at about 4 or about 12 weeks. The V and J genes are TRBV6-5 and TRBJ1-2, with 7 bases aligning to TRBD1. The TCR comes from an adult who received the AZD1222 COVID-19 vaccine. The specimen was peripheral blood, collected 28 days after the second AZD1222 dose. CDR3 sequence reads: CASSQTGPYGGYTF. The CDR3 DNA reads as TGTGCCAGCTCTCAGACAGGGCCGTATGGGGGCTACACCTTC.